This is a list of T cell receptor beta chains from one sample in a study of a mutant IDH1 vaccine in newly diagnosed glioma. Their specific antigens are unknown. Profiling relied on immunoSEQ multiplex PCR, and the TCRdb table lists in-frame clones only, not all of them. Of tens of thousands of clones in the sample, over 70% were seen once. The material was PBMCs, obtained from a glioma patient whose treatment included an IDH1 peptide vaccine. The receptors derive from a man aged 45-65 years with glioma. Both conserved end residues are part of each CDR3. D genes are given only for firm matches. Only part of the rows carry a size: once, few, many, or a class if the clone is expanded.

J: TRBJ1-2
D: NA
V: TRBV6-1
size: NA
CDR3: CASRTLVGYTF
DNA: TGTGCCAGCAGAACCCTTGTTGGCTACACCTTC

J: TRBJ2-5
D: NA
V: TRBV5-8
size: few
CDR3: CASSFGKPVETQYF
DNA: TGTGCCAGCAGCTTCGGCAAACCTGTAGAGACCCAGTACTTC

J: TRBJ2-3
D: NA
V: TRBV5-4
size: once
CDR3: CASSLGGARGTDTQYF
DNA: TGTGCCAGCAGCTTGGGCGGGGCCCGGGGCACAGATACGCAGTATTTT

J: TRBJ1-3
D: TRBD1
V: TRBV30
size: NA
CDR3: CAWAGQSGNTIYF
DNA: TGTGCCTGGGCGGGACAGTCTGGAAACACCATATATTTT

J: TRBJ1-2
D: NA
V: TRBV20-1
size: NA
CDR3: CSAGHSYGYTF
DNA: TGCAGTGCTGGGCACAGCTATGGCTACACCTTC

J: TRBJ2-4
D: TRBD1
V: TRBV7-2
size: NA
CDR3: CASSESNYRTGEAKNIQYF
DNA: TGTGCCAGCAGCGAATCTAACTACCGTACAGGGGAAGCCAAAAACATTCAGTACTTC

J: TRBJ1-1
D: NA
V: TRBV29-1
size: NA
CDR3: CSFSQGYTEAFF
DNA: TGCAGCTTCTCACAGGGTTACACTGAAGCTTTCTTT

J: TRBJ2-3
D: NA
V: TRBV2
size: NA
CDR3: CASSDQSRTDTQYF
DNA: TGTGCCAGCAGTGATCAGAGCAGGACAGATACGCAGTATTTT

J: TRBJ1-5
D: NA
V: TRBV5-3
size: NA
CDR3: CARSSNLDVQGYQPQHF
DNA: TGTGCCAGAAGCTCAAACCTCGACGTACAGGGTTATCAGCCCCAGCATTTT

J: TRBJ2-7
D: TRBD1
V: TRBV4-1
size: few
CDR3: CASSQDSDRTGYEQYF
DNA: TGCGCCAGCAGCCAAGATTCGGACAGGACTGGTTACGAGCAGTACTTC

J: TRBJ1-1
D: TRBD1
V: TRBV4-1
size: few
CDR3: CATKRQGTNTEAFF
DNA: TGCGCCACTAAGCGACAGGGCACGAACACTGAAGCTTTCTTT

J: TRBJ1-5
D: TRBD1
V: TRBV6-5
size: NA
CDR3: CASSRQGGSNQPQHF
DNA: TGTGCCAGCAGTCGCCAGGGGGGTAGCAATCAGCCCCAGCATTTT

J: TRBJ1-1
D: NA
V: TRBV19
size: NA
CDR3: CASTPSWRGTEAFF
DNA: TGTGCCAGTACCCCCTCATGGAGGGGAACTGAAGCTTTCTTT

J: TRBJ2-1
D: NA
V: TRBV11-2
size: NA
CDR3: CASSFRGSSYNEQFF
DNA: TGTGCCAGCAGCTTCAGAGGGAGCTCCTACAATGAGCAGTTCTTC

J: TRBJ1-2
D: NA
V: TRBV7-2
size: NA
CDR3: CASSQARNGYTF
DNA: TGTGCCAGCAGCCAGGCGAGGAATGGCTACACCTTC

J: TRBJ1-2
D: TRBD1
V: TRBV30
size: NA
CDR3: CAWRTGQGARGYTF
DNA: TGTGCCTGGAGGACGGGACAGGGGGCAAGGGGCTACACCTTC

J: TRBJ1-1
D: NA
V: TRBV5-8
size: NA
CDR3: CASSLGYTEAFF
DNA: TGTGCCAGCAGCTTGGGGTACACTGAAGCTTTCTTT

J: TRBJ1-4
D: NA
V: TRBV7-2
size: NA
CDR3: CASSLTDEKLFF
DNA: TGTGCCAGCAGCTTAACCGATGAAAAACTGTTTTTT

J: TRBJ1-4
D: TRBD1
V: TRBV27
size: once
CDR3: CASSLYRGGEKLFF
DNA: TGTGCCAGCAGTCTGTACAGGGGTGGTGAAAAACTGTTTTTT

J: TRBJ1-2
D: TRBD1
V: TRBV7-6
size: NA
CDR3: CASSSTGDGYTF
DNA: TGTGCCAGCAGCTCAACAGGGGATGGCTACACCTTC

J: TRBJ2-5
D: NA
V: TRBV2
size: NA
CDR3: CASIARGETQYF
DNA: TGTGCCAGCATTGCGAGAGGGGAGACCCAGTACTTC

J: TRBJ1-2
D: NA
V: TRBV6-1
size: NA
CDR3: CASRKTPSPGYTF
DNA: TGTGCCAGCCGTAAGACTCCTTCTCCGGGCTACACCTTC

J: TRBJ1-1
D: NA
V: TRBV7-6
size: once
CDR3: CASSLDPGSVEAFF
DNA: TGTGCCAGCAGCTTAGACCCTGGCTCCGTGGAGGCTTTCTTT

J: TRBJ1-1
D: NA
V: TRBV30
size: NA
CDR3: CAWSGAGTGANTEAFF
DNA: TGTGCCTGGAGTGGGGCCGGAACGGGGGCCAACACTGAAGCTTTCTTT

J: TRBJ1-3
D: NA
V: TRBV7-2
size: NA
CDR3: CASSSRGLSGNTIYF
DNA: TGTGCCAGCAGCTCCAGGGGCCTCTCTGGAAACACCATATATTTT

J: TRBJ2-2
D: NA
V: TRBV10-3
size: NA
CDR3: CAIRNPGGVWELFF
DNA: TGTGCCATCAGAAACCCCGGCGGGGTCTGGGAGCTGTTTTTT

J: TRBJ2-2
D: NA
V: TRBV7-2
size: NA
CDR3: CASSLRGGGYTGELFF
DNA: TGTGCCAGCAGCCTACGAGGGGGGGGTTACACCGGGGAGCTGTTTTTT

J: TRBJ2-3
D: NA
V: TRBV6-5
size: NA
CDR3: CASSPTGPSTDTQYF
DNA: TGTGCCAGCAGCCCTACCGGTCCCAGCACAGATACGCAGTATTTT

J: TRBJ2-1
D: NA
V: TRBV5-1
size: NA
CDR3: CASSLVGGPKTYNEQFF
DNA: TGCGCCAGCAGCTTGGTCGGGGGCCCCAAAACCTACAATGAGCAGTTCTTC

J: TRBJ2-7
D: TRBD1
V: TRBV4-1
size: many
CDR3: CASSLGQGLSYEQYF
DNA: TGCGCCAGCAGCCTTGGACAGGGCCTTTCCTACGAGCAGTACTTC

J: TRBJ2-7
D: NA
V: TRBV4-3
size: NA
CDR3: CASSQDRRGAYEQYF
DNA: TGCGCCAGCAGCCAAGATCGGAGGGGGGCCTACGAGCAGTACTTC

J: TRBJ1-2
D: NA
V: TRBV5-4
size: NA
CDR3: CASSFGLTTNYGYTF
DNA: TGTGCCAGCAGCTTCGGTCTGACCACTAACTATGGCTACACCTTC

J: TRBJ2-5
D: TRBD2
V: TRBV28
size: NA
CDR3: CASRGTSGGQETQYF
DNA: TGTGCCAGCAGGGGGACTAGCGGGGGACAAGAGACCCAGTACTTC

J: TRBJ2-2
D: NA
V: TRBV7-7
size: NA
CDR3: CASSFGTNTGELFF
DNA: TGTGCTAGCAGCTTCGGCACGAACACCGGGGAGCTGTTTTTT

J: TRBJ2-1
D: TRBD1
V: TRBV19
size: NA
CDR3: CASSIVGQGYNEQFF
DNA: TGTGCCAGTAGTATAGTAGGACAGGGCTACAATGAGCAGTTCTTC

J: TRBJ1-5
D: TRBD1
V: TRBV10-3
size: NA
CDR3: CAISLTGDQPQHF
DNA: TGTGCCATCAGTCTCACAGGGGATCAGCCCCAGCATTTT

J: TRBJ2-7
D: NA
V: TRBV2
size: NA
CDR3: CASSSGHEAYEQYF
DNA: TGTGCCAGCAGTTCTGGACACGAAGCCTACGAGCAGTACTTC

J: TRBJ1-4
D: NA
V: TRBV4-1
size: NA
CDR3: CASSQGSGRKNEKLFF
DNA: TGCGCCAGCAGCCAAGGATCGGGGAGGAAAAATGAAAAACTGTTTTTT

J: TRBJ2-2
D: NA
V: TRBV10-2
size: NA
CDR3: CASSALNTGELFF
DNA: TGCGCCAGCAGTGCGTTGAACACCGGGGAGCTGTTTTTT

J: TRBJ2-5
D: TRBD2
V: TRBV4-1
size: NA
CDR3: CASSQDLAGGRKTQYF
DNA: TGCGCCAGCAGCCAAGATCTCGCGGGGGGCCGGAAGACCCAGTACTTC

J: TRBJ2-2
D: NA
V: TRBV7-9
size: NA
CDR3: CASRRDTARGGELFF
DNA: TGTGCCAGCAGGCGGGACACCGCCCGGGGCGGGGAGCTGTTTTTT

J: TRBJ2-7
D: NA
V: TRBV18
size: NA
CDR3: CASSPRQGYEQYF
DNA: TGTGCCAGCTCACCACGGCAGGGCTACGAGCAGTACTTC

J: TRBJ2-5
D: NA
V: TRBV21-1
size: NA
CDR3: CASRDYRSGETQYF
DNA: TGTGCCAGCAGGGATTACAGGAGCGGAGAGACCCAGTACTTC

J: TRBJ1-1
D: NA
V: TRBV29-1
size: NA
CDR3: CSEGRGTEAFF
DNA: TGCAGCGAAGGGAGGGGGACTGAAGCTTTCTTT

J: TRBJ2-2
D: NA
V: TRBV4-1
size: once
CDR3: CASSPQYTGELFF
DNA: TGCGCCAGCAGCCCGCAATACACCGGGGAGCTGTTTTTT

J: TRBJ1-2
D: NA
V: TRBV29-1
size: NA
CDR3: CSVEQGRIYGYTF
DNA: TGCAGCGTTGAACAGGGGCGGATCTATGGCTACACCTTC

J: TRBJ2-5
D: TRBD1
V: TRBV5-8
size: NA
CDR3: CASSYPDRGETQYF
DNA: TGTGCCAGCAGCTACCCGGACAGGGGAGAGACCCAGTACTTC

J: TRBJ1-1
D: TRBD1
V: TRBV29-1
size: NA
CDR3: CSAKKGQGLYTEAFF
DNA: TGCAGCGCCAAGAAGGGACAGGGGTTGTACACTGAAGCTTTCTTT

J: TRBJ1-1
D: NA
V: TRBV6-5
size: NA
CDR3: CASTRDAEAFF
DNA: TGTGCCAGCACCCGGGATGCTGAAGCTTTCTTT

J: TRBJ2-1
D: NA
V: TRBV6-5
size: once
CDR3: CASSPRGGARNEQFF
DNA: TGTGCCAGCAGTCCCAGGGGGGGGGCCAGGAATGAGCAGTTCTTC

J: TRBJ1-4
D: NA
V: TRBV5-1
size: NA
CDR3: CASSLGGTNEKLFF
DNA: TGCGCCAGCAGCTTGGGGGGGACTAATGAAAAACTGTTTTTT